The 23 T cell receptor beta chains below all came from one sample that was sequenced in a study of cytomegalovirus exposure and HLA in healthy donors. PCR used 60 Vbeta primers and 13 Jbeta primers. Sequenced by immunoSEQ multiplex PCR; TCRdb stores in-frame clones only, minus some. The table has under 150,000 clones, around three quarters seen once. Material: PBMCs. These receptors originate from a woman aged 25 to 39 in good health and CMV-seropositive.

This clone was counted a single time. This rearrangement joins TRBV10-3 to TRBJ2-1; possible D gene TRBD1, 5 bases. This CDR3 is 13 amino acids long. The germline gives CDR1 ENHRY, CDR2 SYGVKD. With 5 bases removed from V and 10 bases from J, the gap between germline ends came to 15 bases. This chain's CDR3 is CAISPDTLGEQFF. CDR3 nucleotides: TGTGCCATCAGTCCGGACACCCTAGGGGAGCAGTTCTTC.

The chain joins TRBV27 to TRBJ2-3; 14 bases fit TRBD2. This CDR3 is 13 amino acids long. V dropped 7 bases and J dropped 10; count of bases not matched to a gene: 4. CDR1 and CDR2 from the germline V gene are MNHEY and SMNVEV (reference sequence). The DNA of the CDR3 is TGTGCCAGCACCACGACTAGCGGGGGGGCGCAGTATTTT. Translating it yields CASTTTSGGAQYF.

The V call is TRBV6-1, the J call TRBJ1-6; TRBD1 is a possible D gene (6 bases). This CDR3 is 14 amino acids long. The germline V and J ends were trimmed by 3 bases and 5 bases, with 8 bases remaining between them. The germline CDR1 and CDR2 sequences are MNHNS and SASEGT. DNA of the CDR3: TGTGCCAGCAGTGATCGACAGGATAATTCACCCCTCCACTTT. Translation gives CASSDRQDNSPLHF.

V usage is TRBV18 and J usage is TRBJ2-2; a possible D gene is TRBD2 (5 bases). V lost 3 bases and J lost 5, with 10 bases in between. In germline, CDR1 is KGHSH, CDR2 LQKENI. The CDR3 has 14 residues. The DNA for the CDR3 is TGTGCCAGCTCACCGACTACTAGAACCGGGGAGCTGTTTTTT. Translating gives CASSPTTRTGELFF. Combining the CDR3 with reference TRBV18 and TRBJ2-2 gives the whole variable domain NAGVMQNPRHLVRRRGQEARLRCSPMKGHSHVYWYRQLPEEGLKFMVYLQKENIIDESGMPKERFSAEFPKEGPSILRIQQVVRGDSAAYFCASSPTTRTGELFFGEGSRLTVL.

The rearrangement links TRBV9 to TRBJ2-2; 9 bases agree with TRBD1. The CDR3 sequence is 15 residues long. Germline trimming cut 2 bases from V and 6 bases from J; bases unmatched to any gene: 5. Germline CDR1 SGDLS, CDR2 YYNGEE. As DNA, the CDR3 is TGTGCCAGCAGCGTCAGAACAGGGGGCTCCGGGGAGCTGTTTTTT. Residues: CASSVRTGGSGELFF.

The V call is TRBV28, the J call TRBJ2-7, with D tentatively TRBD1 (6 bases). The CDR3 is 14 residues long. V was pared by 6 bases and J by 4 bases, with 16 bases between. CDR1 and CDR2 from the germline V gene are MDHEN and SYDVKM. The CDR3 nucleotides are TGTGCCAGCAGCCCAGATCGGACAGATTACGAGCAGTACTTC. Translating gives CASSPDRTDYEQYF.

The chain recombines TRBV9 with TRBJ1-1; tentatively, D is TRBD1 (6 bases). The V end lost 3 bases, the J end lost 1 base, and 13 bases lay between the germline ends. This CDR3 is built from 15 residues. Germline lookup yields CDR1 SGDLS and CDR2 YYNGEE. The CDR3 region is CASSGSGTPNTEAFF. The DNA for the CDR3 is TGTGCCAGCAGCGGATCCGGGACACCGAACACTGAAGCTTTCTTT. Complete variable domain (other parts from reference TRBV9 and TRBJ1-1): DSGVTQTPKHLITATGQRVTLRCSPRSGDLSVYWYQQSLDQGLQFLIQYYNGEERAKGNILERFSAQQFPDLHSELNLSSLELGDSALYFCASSGSGTPNTEAFFGQGTRLTVV.

V and J are TRBV28 and TRBJ1-4; a possible D gene is TRBD1 (5 bases). The CDR3 covers 12 residues. From germline, CDR1 is MDHEN and CDR2 SYDVKM. Trimming cost V 9 bases and J 6 bases, with 11 bases left between them. CDR3 coding DNA: TGTGCCAGTCGTTCCAGGGATGAAAAACTGTTTTTT. Translated: CASRSRDEKLFF.

The table lists this clone with a count of one. The chain employs TRBV2 and TRBJ2-5, with D hard to call. V was clipped by 0 bases and J by 2 bases, with 16 bases between them. This CDR3 comprises 17 residues. CDR1 and CDR2 from the germline V gene are SNHLY and FYNNEI. As DNA, the CDR3 is TGTGCCAGCAGTGAAGCTAAACACAGAACCCCACAAGAGACCCAGTACTTC. As protein: CASSEAKHRTPQETQYF.

The J gene is TRBJ2-5, the V gene TRBV19, with TRBD2 identical over 14 bases. This CDR3 spans 17 amino acids. Germline values: CDR1 LNHDA, CDR2 SQIVND (reference sequence). Germline trimming cut 6 bases from V and 5 bases from J; bases unmatched to any gene: 11. DNA for the CDR3: TGTGCCAGTAGCGACCATGGACTAGCGGGGGGTCGGGAGACCCAGTACTTC. Protein sequence: CASSDHGLAGGRETQYF. The whole variable domain, filled in from reference TRBV19 and TRBJ2-5, reads DGGITQSPKYLFRKEGQNVTLSCEQNLNHDAMYWYRQDPGQGLRLIYYSQIVNDFQKGDIAEGYSVSREKKESFPLTVTSAQKNPTAFYLCASSDHGLAGGRETQYFGPGTRLLVL.

This rearrangement joins TRBV15 to TRBJ2-1, with D perhaps TRBD1 (5 bases). The germline V gene has CDR1 LNHNV and CDR2 YYDKDF (reference sequence). The CDR3 has 11 residues. Trimming stripped 3 bases from V and 11 bases from J, with 8 bases between. CDR3 bases: TGTGCCACCAGCAGGACAGCCAAGCAGTTCTTC. Encoded protein: CATSRTAKQFF.

The gene calls are TRBV7-2 and TRBJ1-2; TRBD1 matches at 10 bases. J was trimmed by 13 bases and V by 5 bases; bases with no gene match: 7. The germline CDR1 and CDR2 sequences are SGHTA and FQGNSA. The CDR3 covers 12 residues. As DNA, the CDR3 is TGTGCCAGCAGCGAGGGACAGGGGATAGCCACCTTC. This translates into CASSEGQGIATF.

V is TRBV5-1 and J is TRBJ2-7; possibly TRBD2 for D (7 bases). The V gene lost 1 base and the J gene lost 1 base, with 12 bases spanning the gap. Germline lookup yields CDR1 SGHRS and CDR2 YFSETQ. This CDR3 region has 15 residues. The CDR3 reads CASSLLGGPSYEQYF. As DNA, the CDR3 is TGCGCCAGCAGCTTGTTGGGGGGGCCTTCCTACGAGCAGTACTTC.

This chain connects TRBV4-3 to TRBJ1-2; D is unclear. CDR1 LGHNA and CDR2 YSLEER come from the germline V gene. V gave up 1 base and J gave up 3 bases, with 15 bases separating them. CDR3 length: 16 amino acids. In DNA form, the CDR3 reads TGCGCCAGCAGCCAAGCATTCGGAGGGAGTGACTATGGCTACACCTTC. Translation: CASSQAFGGSDYGYTF.

The chain recombines TRBV4-2 with TRBJ2-1; 10 bases agree with TRBD2. The CDR3 is made up of 15 amino acids. Germline trimming cut 4 bases from V and 2 bases from J; bases unmatched to any gene: 2. In germline, CDR1 is LGHNA, CDR2 YNFKEQ. CDR3 sequence reads: CASSPSGGAYNEQFF. The DNA for the CDR3 is TGTGCCAGCAGCCCAAGCGGGGGGGCCTACAATGAGCAGTTCTTC.

The chain carries TRBV4-3 and TRBJ1-4, with D hard to call. Germline V CDR1 and CDR2: LGHNA, YSLEER. This CDR3 is built from 16 residues. Between the trimmed V and J ends, which lost 0 bases and 2 bases, there was a span of 10 bases. Here the CDR3 DNA reads TGCGCCAGCAGCCAAGATTTAGCCCTGACTAATGAAAAACTGTTTTTT. Its protein product is CASSQDLALTNEKLFF.

This chain uses TRBV28 with TRBJ2-7; D is possibly TRBD2 (5 bases). V was trimmed by 6 bases and J by 3 bases, leaving 15 bases between them. This CDR3 is built from 14 residues. Germline assignment: CDR1 MDHEN and CDR2 SYDVKM. The CDR3: CASSLEGGSYEQYF. Written as DNA, the CDR3 is TGTGCCAGCAGCCTGGAAGGAGGAAGCTACGAGCAGTACTTC.

The chain employs TRBV4-2 and TRBJ2-5, with D unclear. This CDR3 is built from 16 residues. V gave up 0 bases and J gave up 4 bases, with 15 bases separating them. Germline lookup yields CDR1 LGHNA and CDR2 YNFKEQ. CDR3 region: CASSQDVASPGETQYF. The CDR3 nucleotides are TGTGCCAGCAGCCAAGATGTGGCGAGCCCGGGAGAGACCCAGTACTTC.

There are a few counts of this clone. The chain couples TRBV10-1 to TRBJ1-2; D may be TRBD1 (5 bases). Germline values: CDR1 WNHNN, CDR2 SYGVQD (reference sequence). The V gene lost 8 bases and the J gene lost 8 bases, with 21 bases spanning the gap. CDR3 length: 14 residues. Written as DNA, the CDR3 is TGCGCCAGCCCCCTGATTCTCAGGGTAGAAGGCTACACCTTC. Its protein product is CASPLILRVEGYTF.

V usage is TRBV6-5 and J usage is TRBJ2-3; a possible D gene is TRBD1 (7 bases). The CDR3 covers 14 residues. V lost 2 bases to trimming and J lost 9 bases, with 15 bases between them. Germline V gene lookup returns CDR1 MNHEY and CDR2 SVGAGI. The CDR3 protein is CASSYLRGADTQYF. The CDR3 DNA reads TGTGCCAGCAGTTACCTCAGGGGGGCCGACACGCAGTATTTT.

This clone turned up a few times. The chain has TRBV4-1 and TRBJ2-1; D gene uncertain. V shed 2 bases and J shed 9 bases, with 8 bases lying between them. This CDR3 contains 12 residues. Germline CDR1 reads MGHRA; CDR2 reads YSYEKL. CDR3 amino acids: CASSQSVIEQFF. CDR3 coding DNA: TGCGCCAGCAGCCAATCGGTAATTGAGCAGTTCTTC.

This clone was found once. The chain joins TRBV11-1 to TRBJ2-2, with TRBD2 matching over 10 bases. The CDR3 loop spans 16 amino acids. V gave up 2 bases and J gave up 1 base; unmatched junction bases: 1. Germline V gene sequence: CDR1 SGHAT, CDR2 FQDESV (reference sequence). The CDR3 region is CASSLRLAGNTGELFF. The CDR3 DNA reads TGTGCCAGCAGCTTAAGACTAGCGGGGAACACCGGGGAGCTGTTTTTT.

The J gene is TRBJ2-6, the V gene TRBV19, with D possibly being TRBD1 (6 bases). The CDR3 runs 16 residues. Germline V gene lookup returns CDR1 LNHDA and CDR2 SQIVND (reference sequence). V was shortened by 5 bases and J by 2 bases, with 13 bases between the two germline ends. The CDR3 DNA sequence: TGTGCCAGTAGTCTTCCCACAGGGCCTGGGGCCAACGTCCTGACTTTC. Translation gives CASSLPTGPGANVLTF.